Below are 15 T cell receptor beta chains sequenced from a single sample in a study of T cell responses to AZD1222 COVID-19 vaccine. Clones were sequenced by immunoSEQ multiplex PCR, and TCRdb holds only the in-frame ones, with some missing. This table holds 90,000 to 130,000 clones, around 90% found once. Sequencing used peripheral blood, obtained 28 days after the second AZD1222 dose. The source is an adult who received the AZD1222 COVID-19 vaccine.

This clone was detected only once. The chain combines TRBV5-8 with TRBJ2-3; weak D call: TRBD2 (6 bases). The V end was cut by 0 bases, the J end by 2 bases, with 13 bases between. Per the germline V gene, CDR1 is SGHTS and CDR2 is YDEGEE. The CDR3 extends over 16 amino acids. CDR3 amino acids: CASSLGTSRNTDTQYF. The CDR3 DNA is TGTGCCAGCAGCTTGGGTACTAGCCGAAACACAGATACGCAGTATTTT. Supplemented by reference TRBV5-8 and TRBJ2-3, the full variable domain reads EAGVTQSPTHLIKTRGQQATLRCSPISGHTSVYWYQQALGLGLQFLLWYDEGEERNRGNFPPRFSGRQFPNYSSELNVNALELEDSALYLCASSLGTSRNTDTQYFGPGTRLTVL.

This clone was seen once. The rearrangement uses TRBV6-5 and TRBJ2-7; D is uncertain. This CDR3 is built from 12 residues. Trimming cost V 7 bases and J 3 bases, with 10 bases left between them. Germline V gene sequence: CDR1 MNHEY, CDR2 SVGAGI. CDR3 residues: CASTDLYYEQYF. The CDR3 bases are TGTGCCAGCACCGACCTTTACTACGAGCAGTACTTC.

The chain uses TRBV27 and TRBJ1-1, with 7 bases lining up with TRBD1. The germline CDR1 and CDR2 sequences are MNHEY and SMNVEV (reference sequence). The CDR3 is 17 amino acids. The J segment lost 4 bases and the V segment lost 0 bases, leaving 11 bases of the junction unmatched. In DNA form, the CDR3 reads TGTGCCAGCAGTTTATCAGGAATAGGGGGCAGGTCCACTGAAGCTTTCTTT. Translating it yields CASSLSGIGGRSTEAFF.

The chain is built from TRBV5-1 and TRBJ1-6, with D maybe TRBD1 (6 bases). From germline, CDR1 is SGHRS and CDR2 YFSETQ. There are 15 residues in the CDR3. Trimming left V 3 bases short and J 10 bases short, with 17 bases between. This chain's CDR3 is CASSSREQGNSPLHF. The CDR3 nucleotides read TGCGCCAGCAGCTCCCGGGAACAGGGCAACTCACCCCTCCACTTT.

The gene calls are TRBV5-1 and TRBJ2-7, with 10 bases lining up with TRBD1. This CDR3 is 14 amino acids long. With V trimmed by 5 bases and J by 3 bases, 5 bases remained unmatched. The germline V gene has CDR1 SGHRS and CDR2 YFSETQ. CDR3 nucleotides: TGCGCCAGCAGGCCCGGGACAGGGGACTACGAGCAGTACTTC. This encodes CASRPGTGDYEQYF. Using reference TRBV5-1 and TRBJ2-7 for the parts outside the CDR3, the full variable domain is KAGVTQTPRYLIKTRGQQVTLSCSPISGHRSVSWYQQTPGQGLQFLFEYFSETQRNKGNFPGRFSGRQFSNSRSEMNVSTLELGDSALYLCASRPGTGDYEQYFGPGTRLTVT.

The rearrangement uses TRBV2 and TRBJ1-1; D unresolved. With 3 bases removed from V and 0 bases from J, the gap between germline ends came to 5 bases. Germline assignment: CDR1 SNHLY and CDR2 FYNNEI. The CDR3 has 13 residues. The CDR3 DNA reads TGTGCCAGCAGTGACAACATGAACACTGAAGCTTTCTTT. This encodes CASSDNMNTEAFF.

The chain is built from TRBV19 and TRBJ1-2, with 9 bases aligning to TRBD1. With 6 bases clipped from V and 2 bases from J, the junction kept 7 bases outside the gene matches. The CDR3 length is 15 residues. Germline loops: CDR1 LNHDA, CDR2 SQIVND (reference sequence). CDR3 region: CASSGTGTLNYGYTF. CDR3 in DNA: TGTGCCAGTAGCGGGACAGGGACCTTAAACTATGGCTACACCTTC.

V usage is TRBV27 and J usage is TRBJ2-7; D is possibly TRBD1 (6 bases). Germline V lookup: CDR1 MNHEY, CDR2 SMNVEV (reference sequence). V was clipped by 6 bases and J by 4 bases, with 16 bases between them. This CDR3 region has 14 residues. The DNA of the CDR3 is TGTGCCAGCAGACAGGGTTTGACTCCGTACGAGCAGTACTTC. This sequence encodes CASRQGLTPYEQYF.

This chain links TRBV7-6 with TRBJ2-2; a possible D gene is TRBD2 (5 bases). This CDR3 spans 17 amino acids. Germline values: CDR1 SGHVS, CDR2 FNYEAQ. V gave up 5 bases and J gave up 4 bases, with 20 bases separating them. The CDR3 sequence is CASSRTGALGGTGELFF. CDR3 in DNA: TGTGCCAGCAGCCGGACTGGAGCCCTTGGTGGCACCGGGGAGCTGTTTTTT.

The chain employs TRBV18 and TRBJ1-1, with no clear D. The CDR3 has 14 amino acids. V shed 2 bases and J shed 1 base, with 8 bases lying between them. Germline CDR1 is KGHSH and CDR2 is LQKENI. CDR3 sequence reads: CASSPMTRNTEAFF. CDR3 nucleotides: TGTGCCAGCTCACCAATGACCAGGAACACTGAAGCTTTCTTT.

The chain has TRBV27 and TRBJ2-7; no definite D call. Germline loops: CDR1 MNHEY, CDR2 SMNVEV (reference sequence). V lost 4 bases, J lost 2 bases, and 0 bases lay in between. The CDR3 sequence is 10 residues long. CDR3 protein: CASSSYEQYF. The CDR3 DNA sequence: TGTGCCAGCAGTTCCTACGAGCAGTACTTC.

The chain combines TRBV18 with TRBJ2-7; a weak D match, TRBD2 (6 bases). Trimming left V 1 base short and J 0 bases short, with 10 bases between. The germline CDR1 and CDR2 sequences are KGHSH and LQKENI. This CDR3 has 15 residues. In nucleotides, the CDR3 is TGTGCCAGCTCACCACGTGCGGGGAGCTCCTACGAGCAGTACTTC. It specifies CASSPRAGSSYEQYF.

This chain uses TRBV5-1 with TRBJ1-4; no reliable D call. Trimming shortened V by 0 bases and J by 4 bases, and 7 bases separated the two germline ends. The CDR3 totals 14 residues. Germline loops: CDR1 SGHRS, CDR2 YFSETQ. The CDR3 nucleotides are TGCGCCAGCAGCTTGGGCACGTTTAATGAAAAACTGTTTTTT. It encodes CASSLGTFNEKLFF.

V is TRBV15 and J is TRBJ1-4; D unclear. The CDR3 sequence is 16 residues long. Germline V CDR1 and CDR2: LNHNV, YYDKDF (reference sequence). V shed 0 bases and J shed 3 bases, with 11 bases lying between them. The CDR3 here is CATSRDYGYANEKLFF. The DNA of the CDR3 is TGTGCCACCAGCAGAGATTACGGGTATGCTAATGAAAAACTGTTTTTT.

J is TRBJ2-3 and V is TRBV7-9; tentatively, D is TRBD2 (6 bases). The germline V gene encodes CDR1 SEHNR and CDR2 FQNEAQ (reference sequence). The CDR3 contains 17 residues. Trimming stripped 1 base from V and 3 bases from J, with 17 bases between. This CDR3 is CASSLVFREWQTDTQYF. Here the CDR3 DNA reads TGTGCCAGCAGCTTAGTTTTCCGGGAGTGGCAAACAGATACGCAGTATTTT.